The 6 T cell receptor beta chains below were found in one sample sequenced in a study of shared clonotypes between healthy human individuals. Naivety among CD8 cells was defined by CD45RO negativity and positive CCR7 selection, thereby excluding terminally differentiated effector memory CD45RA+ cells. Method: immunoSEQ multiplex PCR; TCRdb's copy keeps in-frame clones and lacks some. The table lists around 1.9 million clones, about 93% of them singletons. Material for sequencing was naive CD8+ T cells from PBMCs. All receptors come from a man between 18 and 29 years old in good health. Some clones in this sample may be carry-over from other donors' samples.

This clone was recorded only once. CDR3 amino acids: CASSLRDRGEPQHF. CDR3 in DNA: TGTGCCAGCAGTTTACGGGACAGGGGCGAGCCCCAGCATTTT. The chain recombines TRBV27 with TRBJ1-5; the match to TRBD1 covers 10 bases. Germline CDR1 reads MNHEY; CDR2 reads SMNVEV (reference sequence). V trimming: 2 bases; J trimming: 8 bases; junction bases outside the gene matches: 3. This CDR3 is built from 14 residues.

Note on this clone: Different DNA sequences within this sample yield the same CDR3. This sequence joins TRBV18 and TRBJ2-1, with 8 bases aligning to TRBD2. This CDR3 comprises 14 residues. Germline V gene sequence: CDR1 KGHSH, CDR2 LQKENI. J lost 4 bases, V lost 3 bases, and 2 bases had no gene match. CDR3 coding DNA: TGTGCCAGCTCACCTGGGACTAGATACAATGAGCAGTTCTTC. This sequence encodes CASSPGTRYNEQFF.

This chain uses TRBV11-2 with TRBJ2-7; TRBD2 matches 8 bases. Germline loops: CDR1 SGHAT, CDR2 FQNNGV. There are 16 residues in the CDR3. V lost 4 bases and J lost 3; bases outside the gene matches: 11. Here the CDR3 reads CASSSPRRGAGYEQYF. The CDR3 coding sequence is TGTGCCAGCAGCTCCCCCAGGCGGGGGGCGGGCTACGAGCAGTACTTC.

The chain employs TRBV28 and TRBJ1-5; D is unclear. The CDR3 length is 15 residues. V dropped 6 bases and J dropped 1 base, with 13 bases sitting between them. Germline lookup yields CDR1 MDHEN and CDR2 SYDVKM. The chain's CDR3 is CASSGVVTSNQPQHF. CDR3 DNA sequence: TGTGCCAGCAGCGGGGTCGTCACGAGCAATCAGCCCCAGCATTTT.

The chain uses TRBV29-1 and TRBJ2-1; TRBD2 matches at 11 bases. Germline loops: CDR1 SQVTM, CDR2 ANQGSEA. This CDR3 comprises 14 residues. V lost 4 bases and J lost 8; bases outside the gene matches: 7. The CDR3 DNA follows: TGCAGCGTTGCTCCCACTAGCGGGAGCGATGAGCAGTTCTTC. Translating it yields CSVAPTSGSDEQFF.

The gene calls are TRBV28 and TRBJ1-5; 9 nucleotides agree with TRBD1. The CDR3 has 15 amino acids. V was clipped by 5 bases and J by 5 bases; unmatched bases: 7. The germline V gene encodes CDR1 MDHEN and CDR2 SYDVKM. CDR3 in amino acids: CASSGETGGDQPQHF. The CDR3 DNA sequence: TGTGCCAGCAGTGGGGAAACAGGGGGCGATCAGCCCCAGCATTTT.